These T cell receptor beta chains were read from a single sample in a study of cytomegalovirus exposure and HLA in healthy donors. Sequencing used immunoSEQ multiplex PCR; TCRdb keeps in-frame clones, though not all of them. Counted here are about 330,000 clones, roughly 87% occurring once; the ten biggest clones make up roughly 1.2%. The sample comprised PBMCs. The receptors shown here come from a woman aged 30 to 39 in good health and CMV-seropositive. The CDR3 runs from the conserved cysteine through the conserved F or W. Fields, in order: clone size, V gene, J gene, D gene, CDR3 protein, CDR3 DNA. A D gene is named only where the DNA matches it firmly. The listing skips clone size in some rows; elsewhere it reads once, few, many or a size class.

>few|TRBV4-3|TRBJ1-6|.
CASSQLNGPLHF
TGCGCCAGCAGCCAGCTTAATGGCCCCCTCCACTTT
>.|TRBV14|TRBJ1-1|.
CASSQVQGWPEAFF
TGTGCCAGCAGCCAAGTGCAGGGGTGGCCTGAAGCTTTCTTT
>.|TRBV27|TRBJ2-2|TRBD2
CASSPGLAGVGTGELFF
TGTGCCAGCAGTCCGGGACTAGCGGGAGTGGGGACCGGGGAGCTGTTTTTT
>.|TRBV28|TRBJ2-5|.
CASSPRAAGKETQYF
TGTGCCAGCAGTCCCCGGGCGGCAGGGAAAGAGACCCAGTACTTC
>.|TRBV6-5|TRBJ2-1|.
CASIYGARTYNEQFF
TGTGCCAGCATTTACGGGGCGCGCACCTACAATGAGCAGTTCTTC
>.|TRBV9|TRBJ1-6|TRBD1
CASSGGQGYSPLHF
TGTGCCAGCAGCGGTGGACAGGGATATTCACCCCTCCACTTT
>.|TRBV2|TRBJ1-6|.
CASSESGANSPLHF
TGTGCCAGCAGTGAATCAGGGGCGAATTCACCCCTCCACTTT
>.|TRBV2|TRBJ2-5|TRBD2
CASSELGLANQETQYF
TGTGCCAGCAGTGAACTGGGACTAGCTAACCAAGAGACCCAGTACTTC
>.|TRBV6-1|TRBJ1-2|TRBD1
CASSRDRDYGYTF
TGTGCCAGCAGCCGGGACAGGGACTATGGCTACACCTTC
>.|TRBV29-1|TRBJ2-1|.
CSVVRGDSYNEQFF
TGCAGCGTTGTGAGAGGAGACTCCTACAATGAGCAGTTCTTC
>.|TRBV2|TRBJ1-2|TRBD1
CASSDVGQGRPYGYTF
TGTGCCAGCAGTGATGTGGGACAGGGGAGGCCCTATGGCTACACCTTC
>.|TRBV10-3|TRBJ2-5|TRBD2
CATQTGGRRETQYF
TGTGCCACCCAAACGGGCGGGAGAAGGGAGACCCAGTACTTC
>few|TRBV30|TRBJ1-5|.
CAWSVIGDQPQHF
TGTGCCTGGAGTGTAATCGGGGATCAGCCCCAGCATTTT
>.|TRBV4-1|TRBJ2-3|TRBD2
CASSQGGLAEWYF
TGCGCCAGCAGCCAAGGGGGACTAGCGGAGTGGTATTTT
>.|TRBV5-1|TRBJ1-2|TRBD1
CASSPDRNSYGYTF
TGCGCCAGCAGCCCGGACAGGAATTCCTATGGCTACACCTTC
>once|TRBV28|TRBJ2-2|.
CASSLGLPGELFF
TGTGCCAGCTCTTTGGGTCTACCCGGGGAGCTGTTTTTT
>.|TRBV7-9|TRBJ2-7|TRBD1
CASSLPGTGDVYEQYF
TGTGCCAGCAGCCTACCCGGGACAGGGGATGTCTACGAGCAGTACTTC
>once|TRBV2|TRBJ2-7|TRBD2
CASSVGGEFVEQYF
TGTGCCAGCAGTGTTGGGGGGGAGTTTGTCGAGCAGTACTTC
>.|TRBV13|TRBJ2-5|.
CASRSFQGLEETQYF
TGTGCCAGCAGAAGCTTTCAGGGCTTGGAAGAGACCCAGTACTTC
>.|TRBV19|TRBJ1-4|.
CASSFWVGEKLFF
TGTGCCAGTAGTTTCTGGGTTGGAGAAAAACTGTTTTTT
>.|TRBV2|TRBJ2-5|.
CASRQETETQYF
TGTGCCAGCAGACAGGAGACCGAGACCCAGTACTTC
>.|TRBV19|TRBJ1-1|.
CASQRGSTEAFF
TGTGCCAGCCAGAGGGGAAGCACTGAAGCTTTCTTT
>.|TRBV30|TRBJ1-1|TRBD1
CAWSPGGAVNTEAFF
TGTGCCTGGAGTCCAGGGGGCGCCGTGAACACTGAAGCTTTCTTT
>.|TRBV6-6|TRBJ2-7|TRBD2
CASRKSGTSISEQYF
TGTGCCAGCAGGAAAAGCGGGACTAGCATCTCCGAGCAGTACTTC
>.|TRBV7-9|TRBJ2-1|.
CASRTRGSSYNEQFF
TGTGCCAGCAGGACACGGGGGAGCTCCTACAATGAGCAGTTCTTC
>.|TRBV9|TRBJ2-1|.
CASSVRFGAELSYNEQFF
TGTGCCAGCAGCGTACGGTTTGGAGCGGAGCTCTCCTACAATGAGCAGTTCTTC
>.|TRBV28|TRBJ2-3|TRBD1
CASSPQGYDSTDTQYF
TGTGCCAGCAGTCCACAGGGGTACGATAGCACAGATACGCAGTATTTT
>.|TRBV2|TRBJ2-5|.
CASRRGVSETQYF
TGTGCCAGCAGAAGGGGGGTTTCAGAGACCCAGTACTTC
>once|TRBV9|TRBJ2-5|TRBD2
CASSVGGSGGETQYF
TGTGCCAGCAGCGTAGGTGGTAGCGGGGGGGAGACCCAGTACTTC
>.|TRBV5-4|TRBJ2-1|TRBD2
CASSLGGLAGDNEQFF
TGTGCCAGCAGCTTGGGAGGACTAGCGGGCGACAATGAGCAGTTCTTC
>.|TRBV6-1|TRBJ1-2|.
CASSERNAARRGTDPNYGYTF
TGTGCCAGCAGTGAACGGAACGCGGCCCGACGCGGGACGGATCCTAACTATGGCTACACCTTC
>.|TRBV10-3|TRBJ2-1|TRBD2
CARVPGLAGGIYNEQFF
TGTGCCCGCGTCCCGGGACTAGCGGGAGGCATTTACAATGAGCAGTTCTTC
>.|TRBV30|TRBJ1-1|.
CAWFLGFSTEAFF
TGTGCCTGGTTTTTGGGGTTTAGCACTGAAGCTTTCTTT
>.|TRBV27|TRBJ1-1|TRBD1
CASSIDRAGYTEAFF
TGTGCCAGCAGTATCGACAGGGCTGGGTACACTGAAGCTTTCTTT
>.|TRBV10-3|TRBJ1-1|.
CAISETPNTEAFF
TGTGCCATCAGTGAGACACCGAACACTGAAGCTTTCTTT
>.|TRBV21-1|TRBJ1-5|.
CASPSEGWQPQHF
TGTGCCAGCCCCAGTGAAGGGTGGCAGCCCCAGCATTTT
>once|TRBV5-6|TRBJ1-1|.
CASSLWGEGNTEAFF
TGTGCCAGCAGCCTATGGGGTGAGGGGAACACTGAAGCTTTCTTT
>few|TRBV7-9|TRBJ1-2|.
CASSLALKGPYGYTF
TGTGCCAGCAGCTTAGCGCTGAAGGGGCCCTATGGCTACACCTTC
>.|TRBV6-6|TRBJ1-1|TRBD1
CASRHGTALLNTEAFF
TGTGCCAGCAGACACGGGACAGCCTTACTGAACACTGAAGCTTTCTTT
>.|TRBV6-5|TRBJ1-2|.
CASSSGILNYGYTF
TGTGCCAGCAGTTCCGGGATACTAAACTATGGCTACACCTTC
>many|TRBV6-8|TRBJ2-4|.
CASSPQGHDKNIQYF
TGTGCCAGCAGCCCCCAGGGGCATGACAAAAACATTCAGTACTTC
>.|TRBV15|TRBJ1-2|.
CATSRDQTDFIGYTF
TGTGCCACCAGCAGAGATCAGACGGACTTCATTGGCTACACCTTC
>once|TRBV10-3|TRBJ2-7|.
CAIKQSYEQYF
TGTGCCATCAAACAGTCTTACGAGCAGTACTTC
>.|TRBV7-9|TRBJ2-4|TRBD1
CASSSWDDRGENIQYF
TGTGCCAGCAGCTCTTGGGACGACAGGGGAGAAAACATTCAGTACTTC
>.|TRBV7-6|TRBJ2-7|.
CASSSDSSYEQYF
TGTGCCAGCAGCTCGGATAGCTCCTACGAGCAGTACTTC
>.|TRBV29-1|TRBJ2-3|TRBD2
CSGLAGVDTQYF
TGCAGCGGACTAGCGGGAGTTGATACGCAGTATTTT
>.|TRBV4-1|TRBJ2-7|.
CASSPTAGSYEQYF
TGCGCCAGCAGCCCTACTGCAGGGTCCTACGAGCAGTACTTC
>.|TRBV30|TRBJ2-1|TRBD2
CAWSVLAGGRNEQFF
TGTGCCTGGAGCGTTCTAGCGGGGGGGCGTAATGAGCAGTTCTTC
>.|TRBV2|TRBJ2-7|TRBD1
CASTSLAGQGGYEQYF
TGTGCCAGCACGTCCTTGGCAGGACAGGGAGGATACGAGCAGTACTTC
>.|TRBV7-9|TRBJ2-1|.
CASSQANEQFF
TGTGCCAGCAGCCAGGCGAATGAGCAGTTCTTC
>.|TRBV6-5|TRBJ1-1|.
CASSYSGEAFF
TGTGCCAGCAGTTACTCCGGGGAAGCTTTCTTT
>.|TRBV7-7|TRBJ2-4|.
CASSLGEFREQAKNIQYF
TGTGCCAGCAGCTTAGGGGAGTTCAGGGAGCAGGCCAAAAACATTCAGTACTTC
>.|TRBV4-2|TRBJ2-7|TRBD1
CASSQEGTGVYEQYF
TGTGCCAGCAGCCAAGAGGGGACAGGGGTCTACGAGCAGTACTTC
>.|TRBV4-2|TRBJ1-3|.
CASSQDSEISGNTIYF
TGTGCCAGCAGCCAAGATTCGGAGATCTCTGGAAACACCATATATTTT
>.|TRBV5-1|TRBJ1-1|.
CASSLDRYTEAFF
TGCGCCAGCAGCTTGGACCGATACACTGAAGCTTTCTTT
>.|TRBV25-1|TRBJ1-2|.
CASIGGNYGYTF
TGTGCCAGCATTGGGGGAAACTATGGCTACACCTTC
>once|TRBV4-3|TRBJ2-1|.
CASSQDGGSYNEQFF
TGCGCCAGCAGCCAAGATGGGGGCTCCTACAATGAGCAGTTCTTC
>.|TRBV13|TRBJ1-4|.
CASSASGVLREKLFF
TGTGCCAGCAGCGCCTCAGGTGTCCTTAGGGAAAAACTGTTTTTT
>once|TRBV5-4|TRBJ1-2|TRBD1
CASSLVQGNGYTF
TGTGCCAGCAGCTTGGTACAGGGGAATGGCTACACCTTC
>.|TRBV6-5|TRBJ1-4|TRBD1
CASSPRQGRNEKLFF
TGTGCCAGCAGCCCCCGACAGGGTCGTAATGAAAAACTGTTTTTT